Presented here are 8 T cell receptor beta chains from one specimen sequenced in a study of T cell responses to AZD1222 COVID-19 vaccine. Here immunoSEQ multiplex PCR was the method, and the copy in TCRdb shows in-frame clones only, minus some. The sample contains approximately 150,000 clones, just over 90% of which appear only once. The sample here was peripheral blood, taken on day 0 of AZD1222 vaccination. The receptors were sampled from an adult in good health.

V gene TRBV15 combines with J gene TRBJ1-1; tentative D call: TRBD1 (5 bases). V was clipped by 0 bases and J by 1 base, with 9 bases between them. The CDR3 totals 15 residues. In germline, CDR1 is LNHNV, CDR2 YYDKDF (reference sequence). CDR3 DNA sequence: TGTGCCACCAGCAGAGAGCGGGGGAAGAACACTGAAGCTTTCTTT. It yields the protein CATSRERGKNTEAFF.

The rearrangement links TRBV5-1 to TRBJ2-1, with 11 positions matching TRBD1. The V segment lost 5 bases and the J segment 6 bases; nucleotides outside the gene matches: 7. The CDR3 has 15 amino acids. In germline, CDR1 is SGHRS, CDR2 YFSETQ. The CDR3 sequence: CASSPLGTGGNEQFF. The CDR3 coding sequence is TGCGCCAGCAGTCCGTTAGGGACAGGGGGCAATGAGCAGTTCTTC.

Points on this clone: A read error may produce the germline difference seen at one junction end. The chain is built from TRBV5-4 and TRBJ2-7; D is possibly TRBD2 (5 bases). The germline V gene has CDR1 SGHNT and CDR2 YYREEE (reference sequence). The CDR3 covers 13 residues. The CDR3 DNA sequence: TGTGCCAGCAGCTTGGCCAAATGGGGAGATCCCAGCTTC. Translation: CASSLAKWGDPSF. Combining the CDR3 with reference TRBV5-4 and TRBJ2-7 gives the whole variable domain ETGVTQSPTHLIKTRGQQVTLRCSSQSGHNTVSWYQQALGQGPQFIFQYYREEENGRGNFPPRFSGLQFPNYSSELNVNALELDDSALYLCASSLAKWGDPSFGPGTRLTVT.

Only a few counts were recorded for this clone. The V gene is TRBV6-1, the J gene TRBJ1-6; possible D gene TRBD1, 5 bases. The CDR3 consists of 16 residues. Trimming left V 0 bases short and J 11 bases short, with 17 bases between. Per germline, CDR1 MNHNS and CDR2 SASEGT. CDR3 residues: CASSEALGGGLAPLHF. The DNA for the CDR3 is TGTGCCAGCAGTGAAGCTCTTGGGGGTGGCCTTGCACCCCTCCACTTT.

This chain links TRBV5-4 with TRBJ2-3; 12 nucleotides agree with TRBD2. The germline gives CDR1 SGHNT, CDR2 YYREEE (reference sequence). The CDR3 sequence is 16 residues long. Trimming removed 4 bases from V and 3 bases from J; junction bases left unmatched: 6. The CDR3 loop is CASSPLAGGVTDTQYF. The CDR3 nucleotides read TGTGCCAGCAGCCCGCTAGCGGGAGGGGTTACAGATACGCAGTATTTT.

The chain has TRBV10-2 and TRBJ1-2; D gene ambiguous. Germline values: CDR1 WSHSY, CDR2 SAAADI. There are 13 residues in the CDR3. V was pared by 8 bases and J by 4 bases, with 14 bases between. The CDR3 sequence: CASPPSVFYGYTF. CDR3 bases: TGCGCCAGCCCCCCCTCCGTATTCTATGGCTACACCTTC.

The V gene is TRBV5-8, the J gene TRBJ1-5; a possible D gene is TRBD1 (5 bases). This CDR3 has 14 residues. The germline gives CDR1 SGHTS, CDR2 YDEGEE. Trimming took 1 base from V and 4 from J, leaving 9 bases between them. In nucleotides, the CDR3 is TGTGCCAGCAGCTTGTGGCAGGGAAATCAGCCCCAGCATTTT. It translates to CASSLWQGNQPQHF. The variable domain in full, with the rest retrieved from reference TRBV5-8 and TRBJ1-5, is EAGVTQSPTHLIKTRGQQATLRCSPISGHTSVYWYQQALGLGLQFLLWYDEGEERNRGNFPPRFSGRQFPNYSSELNVNALELEDSALYLCASSLWQGNQPQHFGDGTRLSIL.

The rearrangement uses TRBV29-1 and TRBJ2-7, with 7 nucleotides matching TRBD1. CDR1 is SQVTM and CDR2 is ANQGSEA in the germline V gene. CDR3 size: 15 residues. J was trimmed by 2 bases and V by 1 base; bases with no gene match: 8. The CDR3, as DNA: TGCAGCGTTGAAGGTAGAACAGGGGTAACCTACGAGCAGTACTTC. It translates to CSVEGRTGVTYEQYF.